This T cell receptor beta chain is from a study of T cells in Graves' hyperthyroidism and ophthalmopathy (dated by TCRdb to 2018 to 2020). Regarding the complete study: Peripheral blood was sampled at the time of initial diagnosis, prior to any treatment. Thyroid tissue and blood T-cell repertoires from about six Graves' hyperthyroidism patients were also compared in the study. According to the paper, TCR Vbeta CDR3 sequencing was carried out on more than 120 peripheral blood samples, which came from under 50 ophthalmopathy, around 74 hyperthyroidism and roughly 17 progressor patients. Once sampling was done, hyperthyroidism patients were given methimazole at a starting dose of 30 mg daily, whereas ophthalmopathy patients were given high-dose intravenous methylprednisolone. Prospective prediction of ophthalmopathy was tested in an independent validation cohort of 18 hyperthyroidism patients and 15 to 17 patients who later progressed to ophthalmopathy. The 100 discovery patients were randomly split 7:3 into training and test sets. A discovery cohort of roughly 100 patients, roughly 45 with Graves' ophthalmopathy and 57 with stable Graves' hyperthyroidism, was used to find distinguishing TCR V-J signatures. General findings and caveats noted by the study authors: Most expanded thyroid clonotypes (frequency above 0.001) were also found in blood, which suggests that blood repertoires may mirror thyroid immune responses. Sample size was not statistically predetermined, and investigators were not blinded to group allocation. In validation, the model predicted progression to ophthalmopathy a median of around six months before onset, with about 67% sensitivity and more than 72% specificity. A 13 V-J signature model separated ophthalmopathy from stable hyperthyroidism, with roughly 88% sensitivity and roughly 81% specificity in cross-validation and 80%/75% in testing.

This clonotype was counted ten times or more. Its recognized antigen is unknown. Base qualities were left out, and no much larger clone turns up one base away. The germline V gene (reference sequence) supplies CDR1 SGHAT and CDR2 FQDESV. The CDR3 goes from the cysteine to the phenylalanine over 13 residues. The retained sequence is limited to the CDR3, 39 bases, with the frame set at the first base. V is pared back by 0 bases and J by 5 bases, with 5 bases lying between the germline termini. The TCR beta CDR3 regions were amplified from RNA transcripts. A first-round RT-PCR of the TCR CDR3 used the HTBI primer set with the Qiagen OneStep RT-PCR kit. A second multiplex PCR round built the libraries, followed by size selection and purification. Sequencing of the libraries was done on an Illumina HiSeq2000 using paired-end 100 bp reads. On the authors' methods: Raw data were processed with SOAPnuke, discarding reads with adapters, uncalled bases, mean Phred below 15, or no exact constant-primer or identifier match. COPE v1.2.5 was used to merge high-quality paired reads, and clonotypes were defined as unique nucleotide sequences. MiTCR v1.1 was used to align clonotypes to the IMGT TRBV, TRBD and TRBJ reference segments. The analysis was restricted to V-J combinations with a frequency above 0.0001, which together covered 99.2% of the repertoires. A TCS score was defined as the ratio between F50 (clonal expansion) and ExV (chaos), using BLOSUM62-based TCRdist between CDR3 peptides within each V-J. Welch's t-statistics and random forest reduced fewer than 550 V-J features to about 12, which were used in a naive Bayes classifier (R e1071). TCRdb cleaned the public reads at Q25 with fastp, built clones with MiXCR and kept in-frame beta chains. Duplicate CDR3 protein sequences are folded into a single record with the most common DNA and genes. TCRdb's processing, not the authors', yielded these V and J calls. For this sample there are around 600,000 distinct CDR3 sequences; about a sixth appear just once. The ten largest clones capture around 3.5% of the sample.

Ophthalmopathy patients had moderately to severely active disease, with a Clinical Activity Score of 3 or more, a NOSPECS grade of 4 or more, and a disease duration of less than 3 months. Any patient with an uncontrolled infection, another autoimmune disease, pregnancy or lactation was excluded. Clinical symptoms, serum thyroxine and TRAb, thyroid ultrasound, and orbital computed tomography formed the basis for the diagnoses. PBMCs were separated from roughly 9.6 ml of fresh peripheral blood using Ficoll-Paque density gradient centrifugation. Total RNA was extracted using Trizol reagent, and RNA quality was assessed on an Agilent 2100 Bioanalyzer.

The V and J segments used are TRBV11-1 and TRBJ2-1; no D gene can be assigned with confidence. Input material: blood. The TCR comes from a woman aged 40-49 years with Graves' ophthalmopathy. Here is the DNA: TGTGCCAGCAGCTTAGCAGGAAACAATGAGCAGTTCTTC. Translation gives CASSLAGNNEQFF. Here the CDR3 is joined to the reference TRBV11-1 and TRBJ2-1 genes, and the full variable domain is: EAEVAQSPRYKITEKSQAVAFWCDPISGHATLYWYRQILGQGPELLVQFQDESVVDDSQLPKDRFSAERLKGVDSTLKIQPAELGDSAMYLCASSLAGNNEQFFGPGTRLTVL.